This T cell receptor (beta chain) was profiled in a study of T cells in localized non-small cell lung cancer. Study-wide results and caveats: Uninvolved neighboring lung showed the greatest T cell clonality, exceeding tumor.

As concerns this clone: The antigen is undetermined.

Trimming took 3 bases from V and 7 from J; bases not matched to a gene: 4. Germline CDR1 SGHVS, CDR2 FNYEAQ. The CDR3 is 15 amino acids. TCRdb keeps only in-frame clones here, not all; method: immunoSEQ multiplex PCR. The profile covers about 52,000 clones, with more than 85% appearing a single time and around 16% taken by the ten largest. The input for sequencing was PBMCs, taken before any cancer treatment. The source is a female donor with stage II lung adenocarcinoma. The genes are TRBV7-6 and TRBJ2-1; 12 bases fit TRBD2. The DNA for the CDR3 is TGTGCCAGCAGCTTCCTAGCGGGGGGGCTAAATGAGCAGTTCTTC. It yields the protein CASSFLAGGLNEQFF.